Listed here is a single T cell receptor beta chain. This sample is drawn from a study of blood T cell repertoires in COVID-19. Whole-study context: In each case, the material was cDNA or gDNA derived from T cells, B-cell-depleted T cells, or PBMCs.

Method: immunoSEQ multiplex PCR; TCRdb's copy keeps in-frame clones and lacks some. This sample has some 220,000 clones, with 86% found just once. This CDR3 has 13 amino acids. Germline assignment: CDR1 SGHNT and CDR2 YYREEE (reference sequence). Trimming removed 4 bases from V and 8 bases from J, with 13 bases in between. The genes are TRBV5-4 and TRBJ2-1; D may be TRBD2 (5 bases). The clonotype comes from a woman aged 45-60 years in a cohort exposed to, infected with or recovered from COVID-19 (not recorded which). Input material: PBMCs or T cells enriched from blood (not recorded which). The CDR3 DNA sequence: TGTGCCAGCAGCATGGCGTTGCGGGATGAGCAGTTCTTC. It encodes CASSMALRDEQFF.